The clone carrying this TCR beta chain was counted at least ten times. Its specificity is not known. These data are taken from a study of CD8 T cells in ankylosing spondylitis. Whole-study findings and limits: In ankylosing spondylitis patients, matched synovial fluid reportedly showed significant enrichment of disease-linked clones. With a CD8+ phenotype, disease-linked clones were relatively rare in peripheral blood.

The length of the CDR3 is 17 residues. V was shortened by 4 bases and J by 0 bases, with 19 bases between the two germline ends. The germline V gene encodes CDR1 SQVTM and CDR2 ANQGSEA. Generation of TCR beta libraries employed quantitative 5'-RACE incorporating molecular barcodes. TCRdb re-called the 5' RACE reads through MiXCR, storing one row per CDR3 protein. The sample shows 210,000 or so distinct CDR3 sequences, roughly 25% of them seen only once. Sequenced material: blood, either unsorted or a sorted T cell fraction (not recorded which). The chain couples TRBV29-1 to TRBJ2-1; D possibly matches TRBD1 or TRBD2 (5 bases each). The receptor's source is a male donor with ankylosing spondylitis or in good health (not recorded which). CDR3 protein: CSVVKQGPSSSYNEQFF. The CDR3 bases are TGCAGCGTTGTGAAGCAGGGACCTTCTAGCTCCTACAATGAGCAGTTCTTC.